A selection of T cell receptor beta chains follows, all from one sample in a study of naive and memory T cell subsets. Via MiXCR, TCRdb re-called the 5' RACE reads, giving one row per CDR3 protein. The sample shows 30,000 or so distinct CDR3 sequences, 16% of them seen only once. These TCRs come from a female donor in good health. CDR3s include the opening cysteine and the closing phenylalanine or tryptophan. The order of the fields is CDR3 DNA, CDR3 protein, D gene, V gene, J gene, clone size. The D gene is left open where the match is weak. Clone size is stated in some rows and not others, as once, few, many or a class when expanded.

CDR3 DNA: TGCAGCTTGGACAATGGTGGGACAGCGGACAATGAGCAGTTCTTC
CDR3 protein: CSLDNGGTADNEQFF
D gene: TRBD1
V gene: TRBV29-1
J gene: TRBJ2-1
clone size: many

CDR3 DNA: TGTGCCAGCAGCCTCCAGGACAGGGCTTACACCGGGGAGCTGTTTTTT
CDR3 protein: CASSLQDRAYTGELFF
D gene: TRBD1
V gene: TRBV6-5
J gene: TRBJ2-2
clone size: few

CDR3 DNA: TGTGCCAGCAGTGGTCGGGACGGCTTCACAGATACGCAGTATTTT
CDR3 protein: CASSGRDGFTDTQYF
D gene: .
V gene: TRBV2
J gene: TRBJ2-3
clone size: many

CDR3 DNA: TGTGCCAGCAGTTACCGGGACAGCAATTCACCCCTCCACTTT
CDR3 protein: CASSYRDSNSPLHF
D gene: TRBD1
V gene: TRBV6-6
J gene: TRBJ1-6
clone size: .

CDR3 DNA: TGTGCCAGCAGTCTAAGACAGACTAATCAGCCCCAGCATTTT
CDR3 protein: CASSLRQTNQPQHF
D gene: .
V gene: TRBV12-3/TRBV12-4
J gene: TRBJ1-5
clone size: .

CDR3 DNA: TGTGCCAGCAGCTTAGTTTGGGGAGGAGAGACCCAGTACTTC
CDR3 protein: CASSLVWGGETQYF
D gene: .
V gene: TRBV7-2
J gene: TRBJ2-5
clone size: few

CDR3 DNA: TGCAGTGCTAGAGCGTCAGGGAGGCATGAGCAGTTCTTC
CDR3 protein: CSARASGRHEQFF
D gene: .
V gene: TRBV20-1
J gene: TRBJ2-1
clone size: many

CDR3 DNA: TGTGCCAGCAGTTGGCTAGCGGCTTCACGGTATACGCAGTATTTT
CDR3 protein: CASSWLAASRYTQYF
D gene: TRBD2
V gene: TRBV12-3/TRBV12-4
J gene: TRBJ2-3
clone size: .

CDR3 DNA: TGTGCCAGCAGCTTAAACTCTGGGCAGGTAAACAATGAGCAGTTCTTC
CDR3 protein: CASSLNSGQVNNEQFF
D gene: .
V gene: TRBV7-8
J gene: TRBJ2-1
clone size: .

CDR3 DNA: TGTGCCAGCAGTTCGCGGGGACTAGGCCCGACTGGGGCCAACGTCCTGACTTTC
CDR3 protein: CASSSRGLGPTGANVLTF
D gene: TRBD2
V gene: TRBV6-2/TRBV6-3
J gene: TRBJ2-6
clone size: .

CDR3 DNA: TGCAGCGTTGATGGACTTATGAACACTGAAGCTTTCTTT
CDR3 protein: CSVDGLMNTEAFF
D gene: .
V gene: TRBV29-1
J gene: TRBJ1-1
clone size: many

CDR3 DNA: TGTGCCAGCAGTACCCCGACAGGGGGCGAGCCTGAAGCTTTCTTT
CDR3 protein: CASSTPTGGEPEAFF
D gene: TRBD1
V gene: TRBV6-5
J gene: TRBJ1-1
clone size: .

CDR3 DNA: TGTGCCAGCGGAGTTTGGGGGTCATGGGGTGGCTACACCTTC
CDR3 protein: CASGVWGSWGGYTF
D gene: .
V gene: TRBV12-3/TRBV12-4
J gene: TRBJ1-2
clone size: many

CDR3 DNA: TGTGCCAGCAGTTTCTTTTCGGCAGCGGCTACGCAGTATTTT
CDR3 protein: CASSFFSAAATQYF
D gene: .
V gene: TRBV27
J gene: TRBJ2-3
clone size: many

CDR3 DNA: TGTGCCAGTAGCCCAGGGACACCTAATGAGCAGTTCTTC
CDR3 protein: CASSPGTPNEQFF
D gene: .
V gene: TRBV19
J gene: TRBJ2-1
clone size: .

CDR3 DNA: TGTGCCAGCAGCGCCCGTGACACGGGGGCCCACGGTACCGATGAGCAGTTCTTC
CDR3 protein: CASSARDTGAHGTDEQFF
D gene: .
V gene: TRBV9
J gene: TRBJ2-1
clone size: few

CDR3 DNA: TGCAGCGTTGTGGGACAGGGTGCCGGGGAGCTGTTTTTT
CDR3 protein: CSVVGQGAGELFF
D gene: TRBD1
V gene: TRBV29-1
J gene: TRBJ2-2
clone size: many

CDR3 DNA: TGTGCCAGCAGCCGACCTAGCGGGGGCGGGGAGCAGTACTTC
CDR3 protein: CASSRPSGGGEQYF
D gene: TRBD2
V gene: TRBV7-6
J gene: TRBJ2-7
clone size: many

CDR3 DNA: TGTGCCAGCAGCCAAGTTCTGGGCAAAGGGGAGCTGTTTTTT
CDR3 protein: CASSQVLGKGELFF
D gene: .
V gene: TRBV14
J gene: TRBJ2-2
clone size: .

CDR3 DNA: TGTGCCAGCAGGCATGACAGGGGAGGGGAGACCCAGTACTTC
CDR3 protein: CASRHDRGGETQYF
D gene: .
V gene: TRBV12-3/TRBV12-4
J gene: TRBJ2-5
clone size: few

CDR3 DNA: TGTGCCAGCAGTTTCGCTAAGCCTCAGAGGACTGAAGCTTTCTTT
CDR3 protein: CASSFAKPQRTEAFF
D gene: .
V gene: TRBV27
J gene: TRBJ1-1
clone size: many

CDR3 DNA: TGTGCCAGCACCACGAGTGGTGTTAGCGTCCACGAGCAGTACTTC
CDR3 protein: CASTTSGVSVHEQYF
D gene: .
V gene: TRBV7-8
J gene: TRBJ2-7
clone size: many

CDR3 DNA: TGTGCCAGCTCACCAGCGGTGACGCTCTACGAGCAGTACTTC
CDR3 protein: CASSPAVTLYEQYF
D gene: .
V gene: TRBV18
J gene: TRBJ2-7
clone size: many

CDR3 DNA: TGTGCCAGCAGTCGCCGGACAGCAGGCTACACCTTC
CDR3 protein: CASSRRTAGYTF
D gene: .
V gene: TRBV12-3/TRBV12-4
J gene: TRBJ1-2
clone size: many

CDR3 DNA: TGCAGTGCGTCAGCGGGGGGCTCCTACAATGAGCAGTTCTTC
CDR3 protein: CSASAGGSYNEQFF
D gene: TRBD2
V gene: TRBV20-1
J gene: TRBJ2-1
clone size: .

CDR3 DNA: TGTGCCAGCAGCTTAGCCGGGACAGAGAACACTGAAGCTTTCTTT
CDR3 protein: CASSLAGTENTEAFF
D gene: TRBD1
V gene: TRBV11-2
J gene: TRBJ1-1
clone size: once

CDR3 DNA: TGCAGTGCTATGGATAGGGGCTGGTACGAGCAGTACTTC
CDR3 protein: CSAMDRGWYEQYF
D gene: .
V gene: TRBV20-1
J gene: TRBJ2-7
clone size: medium-sized

CDR3 DNA: TGTGCCAGCAGTTACATCGGGGGGTTGGATACGCAGTATTTT
CDR3 protein: CASSYIGGLDTQYF
D gene: TRBD2
V gene: TRBV6-5
J gene: TRBJ2-3
clone size: many

CDR3 DNA: TGCAGCGTGGATCAGGGTTCCGAGCAGTACTTC
CDR3 protein: CSVDQGSEQYF
D gene: .
V gene: TRBV29-1
J gene: TRBJ2-7
clone size: many

CDR3 DNA: TGCAGTGCTAGACAGGGCCAAGAGACCCAGTACTTC
CDR3 protein: CSARQGQETQYF
D gene: .
V gene: TRBV20-1
J gene: TRBJ2-5
clone size: many

CDR3 DNA: TGTGCCAGCAGCTTATACGGGGGCGGTGAGCAGTTCTTC
CDR3 protein: CASSLYGGGEQFF
D gene: .
V gene: TRBV7-8
J gene: TRBJ2-1
clone size: many

CDR3 DNA: TGTGCCAGCTCCCCGGCAGACCTGAACACCGGGGAGCTGTTTTTT
CDR3 protein: CASSPADLNTGELFF
D gene: .
V gene: TRBV18
J gene: TRBJ2-2
clone size: .

CDR3 DNA: TGTGCCATCAGATCGGACAGGGCTGGAAACACCATATATTTT
CDR3 protein: CAIRSDRAGNTIYF
D gene: TRBD1
V gene: TRBV10-3
J gene: TRBJ1-3
clone size: .

CDR3 DNA: TGTGCCAGCAGTTTAGACGGCCGTAGGGACAGGATAATCTCTGGGGCCAACGTCCTGACTTTC
CDR3 protein: CASSLDGRRDRIISGANVLTF
D gene: TRBD1
V gene: TRBV27
J gene: TRBJ2-6
clone size: few

CDR3 DNA: TGTGCCAGCAGTCCGGGACTAGCGGGGGGATACAATGAGCAGTTCTTC
CDR3 protein: CASSPGLAGGYNEQFF
D gene: TRBD2
V gene: TRBV6-6
J gene: TRBJ2-1
clone size: many

CDR3 DNA: TGTGCCAGCAGCTCTAGCGGGGGGAAGGCCGGGGAGCTGTTTTTT
CDR3 protein: CASSSSGGKAGELFF
D gene: TRBD2
V gene: TRBV3-1
J gene: TRBJ2-2
clone size: many

CDR3 DNA: TGCAGCGGGAGGGGACAGGGATTAGCCCAGTACTTC
CDR3 protein: CSGRGQGLAQYF
D gene: TRBD1
V gene: TRBV29-1
J gene: TRBJ2-5
clone size: .

CDR3 DNA: TGTGCCAGCAGCCAAGAGGTGAACACTGAAGCTTTCTTT
CDR3 protein: CASSQEVNTEAFF
D gene: .
V gene: TRBV3-1
J gene: TRBJ1-1
clone size: .

CDR3 DNA: TGTGCCAGCAGCTACGGAGGCTACGAGCAGTACTTC
CDR3 protein: CASSYGGYEQYF
D gene: .
V gene: TRBV9
J gene: TRBJ2-7
clone size: few

CDR3 DNA: TGTGCCAGCAGTCAGAGGGACAGGGGATACACTGAAGCTTTCTTT
CDR3 protein: CASSQRDRGYTEAFF
D gene: TRBD1
V gene: TRBV6-5
J gene: TRBJ1-1
clone size: many

CDR3 DNA: TGTGCCAGCGCCTACAACGTCCTGACTTTC
CDR3 protein: CASAYNVLTF
D gene: .
V gene: TRBV7-9
J gene: TRBJ2-6
clone size: few

CDR3 DNA: TGCAGTGCTAGAGAACTGCGGGGGGGCCCGGGGTACAATGAGCAGTTCTTC
CDR3 protein: CSARELRGGPGYNEQFF
D gene: TRBD2
V gene: TRBV20-1
J gene: TRBJ2-1
clone size: few

CDR3 DNA: TGTGCCAGCAGCCCCTATATCGGGACAGGGGATGAGACCCAGTACTTC
CDR3 protein: CASSPYIGTGDETQYF
D gene: TRBD1
V gene: TRBV7-9
J gene: TRBJ2-5
clone size: few

CDR3 DNA: TGCAGTGCTAGAGATCTAAGCGGGGAACGACAAGAGACCCAGTACTTC
CDR3 protein: CSARDLSGERQETQYF
D gene: TRBD2
V gene: TRBV20-1
J gene: TRBJ2-5
clone size: .

CDR3 DNA: TGTGCCAGCAGCCAAGGACTAGCGAAAAACATTCAGTACTTC
CDR3 protein: CASSQGLAKNIQYF
D gene: TRBD2
V gene: TRBV3-1
J gene: TRBJ2-4
clone size: few

CDR3 DNA: TGTGCCAGCAGCTTCGTAGGTGGAGGCAATGAGCAGTTCTTC
CDR3 protein: CASSFVGGGNEQFF
D gene: .
V gene: TRBV7-9
J gene: TRBJ2-1
clone size: few

CDR3 DNA: TGTGCCAGTAGTATCAAAGGGACGGTGAACACTGAAGCTTTCTTT
CDR3 protein: CASSIKGTVNTEAFF
D gene: .
V gene: TRBV19
J gene: TRBJ1-1
clone size: .